This T cell receptor beta chain stems from a study of CD8+CD57+ T cells in acquired aplastic anemia. Study findings and constraints: Patients were compared with controls for CD8+ Simpson's diversity, and no significant difference emerged. Under 35 was the count of CD8+ CDR3 sequences that patients shared with controls.

On this clonotype: Its antigen is not identified.

Genomic DNA provided the template from which TCR beta VDJ and CDR3 profiles were obtained. TCRdb re-analysed the reads in MiXCR, keeping a single row per CDR3 protein. The repertoire holds approximately 130,000 distinct CDR3 sequences, with 58% as singletons. An expansion of CD8+CD57+ cells by flow cytometry had been shown in patients chosen for sequencing. All patients had severe acquired aplastic anemia. By the time of blood sampling, patients had still received no therapy. The sample taken for sequencing was sorted CD4+, CD8+, or CD8+CD57+ T cells (not recorded which) from PBMCs. The sequence came from a human donor with aplastic anemia.

The CDR3 loop is CASSIRLGTEAFF. The CDR3 region has the DNA TGTGCCAGTAGTATAAGGTTGGGGACTGAAGCTTTCTTT. The rearrangement joins TRBV19 to TRBJ1-1, with unresolved D. Per the germline V gene, CDR1 is LNHDA and CDR2 is SQIVND (reference sequence). V gave up 2 bases and J gave up 5 bases, with 9 bases separating them. This CDR3 region has 13 residues.